The clone carrying this TCR beta chain appeared many times. Its antigen is unknown. Uncontrolled infection, other autoimmune disease, pregnancy or lactation disqualified patients from enrolment. Fresh peripheral blood, approximately 9.1 ml, was the source of the PBMCs. Template material for amplifying TCR beta CDR3 regions consisted of RNA transcripts. When the TCR CDR3 underwent first-round RT-PCR, the HTBI primer set was used. In TCRdb, the multiplex PCR reads were re-called with MiXCR into one record per CDR3 protein. The data show approximately 370,000 distinct CDR3 sequences, around 14% seen once. The data belong to a study of T cells in Graves' hyperthyroidism and ophthalmopathy. Study results and caveats: Ophthalmopathy and stable hyperthyroidism were told apart by a 13 V-J model. Ophthalmopathy, which appeared later, was predicted by the model a median about 6 months before onset.

Per the germline V gene, CDR1 is GTSNPN and CDR2 is SVGIG (reference sequence). The CDR3 has 14 amino acids. V was cut by 1 base and J by 3 bases, with 13 bases left in between. Sequences were obtained from blood. The gene calls are TRBV30 and TRBJ2-7; TRBD2 is a possible D gene (5 bases). This sequence originates from a woman between 25 and 40 years old with Graves' hyperthyroidism. CDR3 DNA sequence: TGTGCCTGGAGTGCTTCAGGAGGAGTCTACGAGCAGTACTTC. The encoded protein is CAWSASGGVYEQYF.